This note documents a single T cell receptor beta chain sequence. These data belong to a study of blood T cell repertoires in COVID-19. Study as a whole: Samples taken during acute and convalescent COVID-19 were collected in the United States, Italy and Spain. Sources were T cells, B-cell-depleted T cells, or PBMCs; the material itself was cDNA or gDNA.

The CDR3 has 14 amino acids. CDR1 is MDHEN, CDR2 SYDVKM, per germline. V lost 5 bases, J lost 7 bases, and 15 bases lay in between. As processed by the authors: How many nucleated cells were present was estimated from reference gene primer amplification. Repertoires were generated with immunoSEQ multiplex PCR, while TCRdb's copy carries only in-frame clones and drops some. V and J calls and clone size follow that table, whereas D and trimming were derived from the DNA. This repertoire shows 68,000 or so clones, about 80% found once; its top ten account for 23%. This chain joins TRBV28 and TRBJ1-5, with a weak D call TRBD1 (5 bases). The specimen was peripheral blood. This receptor was taken from a human donor in a cohort sampled during active COVID-19. The CDR3 protein is CASSVQGSTQPQHF. In nucleotides, the CDR3 is TGTGCCAGCAGTGTGCAGGGTAGCACGCAGCCCCAGCATTTT.